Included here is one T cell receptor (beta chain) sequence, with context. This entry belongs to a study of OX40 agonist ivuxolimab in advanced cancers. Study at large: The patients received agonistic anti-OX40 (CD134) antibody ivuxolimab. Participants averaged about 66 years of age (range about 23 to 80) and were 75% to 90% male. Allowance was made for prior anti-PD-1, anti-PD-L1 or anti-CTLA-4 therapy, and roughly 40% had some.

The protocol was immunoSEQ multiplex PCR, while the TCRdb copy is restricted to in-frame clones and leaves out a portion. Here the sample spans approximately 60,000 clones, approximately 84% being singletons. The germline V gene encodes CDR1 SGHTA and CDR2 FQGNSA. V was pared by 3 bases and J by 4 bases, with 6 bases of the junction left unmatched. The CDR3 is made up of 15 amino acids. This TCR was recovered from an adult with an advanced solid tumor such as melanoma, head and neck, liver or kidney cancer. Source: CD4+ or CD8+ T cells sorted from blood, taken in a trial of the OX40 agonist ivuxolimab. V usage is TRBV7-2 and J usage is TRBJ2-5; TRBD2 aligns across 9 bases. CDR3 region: CASSFQRGESETQYF. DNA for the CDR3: TGTGCCAGCAGCTTCCAGCGGGGGGAATCAGAGACCCAGTACTTC.